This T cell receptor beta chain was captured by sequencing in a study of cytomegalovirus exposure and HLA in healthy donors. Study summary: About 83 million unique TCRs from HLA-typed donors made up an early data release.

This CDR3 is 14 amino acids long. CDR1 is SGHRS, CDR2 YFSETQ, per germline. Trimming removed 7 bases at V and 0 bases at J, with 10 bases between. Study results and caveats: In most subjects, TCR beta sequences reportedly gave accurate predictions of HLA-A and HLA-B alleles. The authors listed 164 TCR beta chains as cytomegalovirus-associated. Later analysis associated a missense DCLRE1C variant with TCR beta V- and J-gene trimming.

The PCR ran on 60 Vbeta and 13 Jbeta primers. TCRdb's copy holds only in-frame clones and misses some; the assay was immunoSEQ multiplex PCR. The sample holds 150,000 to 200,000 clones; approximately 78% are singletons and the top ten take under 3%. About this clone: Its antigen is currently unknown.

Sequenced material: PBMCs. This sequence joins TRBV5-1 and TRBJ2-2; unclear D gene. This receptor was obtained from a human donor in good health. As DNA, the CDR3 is TGCGCCAGCGCCACAGTCGCGAACACCGGGGAGCTGTTTTTT. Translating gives CASATVANTGELFF.